This T cell receptor beta chain was profiled in a study of blood T cell repertoires in COVID-19. The data were produced by immunoSEQ multiplex PCR, yet TCRdb's version contains in-frame clones alone and is incomplete. The sample lists approximately 140,000 clones, just over 85% occurring once. After removal of 5 bases from V and 15 bases from J, the junction contained 8 bases not matched to a gene. The CDR3 consists of 14 residues. Germline CDR1 reads SGHTA; CDR2 reads FQGNSA. The gene calls are TRBV7-2 and TRBJ2-1; TRBD2 matches at 15 bases. Sample: peripheral blood. This sequence was found in a man between 65 and 85 years old with acute or convalescent COVID-19. CDR3 protein: CASSLGLAGGPRFF. The DNA for the CDR3 is TGTGCCAGCAGCCTCGGACTAGCGGGAGGGCCGAGGTTCTTC.